Sequencing of this T cell receptor (beta chain) was carried out in a study of molecular identifiers for immune sequencing clone quantification. Study conclusions and caveats: Jurkat TCR RNA spiked in from one cell could reportedly be detected among 800,000 to 1,000,000 naive cells.

TCRdb processed the PCR reads anew with MiXCR; each CDR3 protein has one entry. The sample consists of over 550,000 distinct CDR3 sequences, about 25% of them appearing once. With 1 base removed from V and 8 bases from J, the gap between germline ends came to 8 bases. Germline lookup yields CDR1 LGHNA and CDR2 YSLEER. This CDR3 is 13 amino acids long. This clonotype came up a few times. Its antigen is not known. The sample taken for sequencing was naive CD8+ T cells from blood, with Jurkat cell RNA spiked in. Subset reported: FACS-sorted CD8+CD4-CCR7+CD45RA+ naive T cells. This chain connects TRBV4-3 to TRBJ1-4; D call uncertain. This sequence originates from a human donor in good health. Some libraries in this study had Jurkat cell RNA spiked in. CDR3 nucleotides: TGCGCCAGCAGCCAAGGGTCGGGGGAAAAACTGTTTTTT. Amino acids: CASSQGSGEKLFF.